The 28 T cell receptor beta chains presented below share a single source sample, sequenced in a study of T cells in Graves' hyperthyroidism and ophthalmopathy. TCR beta CDR3 regions were amplified from RNA. The TCR CDR3 first-round RT-PCR relied on the HTBI primer set. In TCRdb, the multiplex PCR reads were re-called with MiXCR into one record per CDR3 protein. The table shows roughly 500,000 distinct CDR3 sequences, with approximately 44% occurring only once. Material for sequencing was peripheral blood or thyroid tissue (not recorded which). The receptors stem from an adult woman with Graves' disease, either hyperthyroidism or ophthalmopathy (not recorded which).

This clonotype was observed a few times. This chain uses TRBV27 with TRBJ1-2; 7 bases map to TRBD1. CDR3 length: 16 amino acids. Germline loops: CDR1 MNHEY, CDR2 SMNVEV (reference sequence). J was trimmed by 4 bases and V by 8 bases; bases with no gene match: 16. CDR3 coding DNA: TGTGCCAGCTGTGACAGGGCCCCGGGGGACTGCTATGGCTACACCTTC. Amino acids: CASCDRAPGDCYGYTF.

This chain joins TRBV29-1 and TRBJ2-5, with no clear D. The germline CDR1 and CDR2 sequences are SQVTM and ANQGSEA. The length of the CDR3 is 11 residues. Trimming stripped 5 bases from V and 1 base from J, with 5 bases between. The CDR3 bases are TGCAGCGTTAACATCCAAGAGACCCAGTACTTC. Its translation: CSVNIQETQYF.

This clonotype was recorded at least ten times. V and J are TRBV4-1 and TRBJ2-7; TRBD1 matches at 8 bases. The CDR3 totals 14 residues. J lost 3 bases, V lost 4 bases, and 5 bases had no gene match. CDR1 and CDR2 from the germline V gene are MGHRA and YSYEKL. The CDR3 is CASSPGQVSYEQYF. CDR3 nucleotides: TGCGCCAGCAGCCCGGGACAGGTTAGCTACGAGCAGTACTTC.

There are many counts of this clonotype. The rearrangement uses TRBV7-2 and TRBJ2-7; D remains unclear. Germline lookup yields CDR1 SGHTA and CDR2 FQGNSA. The CDR3 has 12 amino acids. The ends were cut back, 3 bases at V and 6 bases at J, with 9 bases in the middle. The CDR3 DNA is TGTGCCAGCAGCTTTCTACTACCCGAGCAGTACTTC. It is translated as CASSFLLPEQYF.

The rearrangement joins TRBV9 to TRBJ1-5; tentatively, D is TRBD1 (5 bases). The CDR3 has 15 amino acids. Per germline, CDR1 SGDLS and CDR2 YYNGEE. Trimming took 2 bases from V and 5 from J, leaving 14 bases between them. CDR3 protein: CASSVDGRGDQPQHF. Here the CDR3 DNA reads TGTGCCAGCAGCGTTGACGGACGGGGGGATCAGCCCCAGCATTTT.

This clonotype has more than one count but fewer than ten. This may stem from a read error, because a much larger clone lies one nucleotide away. The genes are TRBV5-1 and TRBJ2-5; no clear D. Germline V lookup: CDR1 SGHRS, CDR2 YFSETQ. CDR3 length: 14 amino acids. The CDR3 DNA follows: TGCGCCAGCAGCCCCGCGGTGGAGAGAGAGACCCGGTACTTC. Residues: CASSPAVERETRYF. The variable domain in full, completed from reference TRBV5-1 and TRBJ2-5, reads KAGVTQTPRYLIKTRGQQVTLSCSPISGHRSVSWYQQTPGQGLQFLFEYFSETQRNKGNFPGRFSGRQFSNSRSEMNVSTLELGDSALYLCASSPAVERETRYFGPGTRLLVL.

The rearrangement uses TRBV2 and TRBJ2-5, with a possible D match to TRBD1 (6 bases). Germline-derived CDR1 and CDR2 are SNHLY and FYNNEI. Deletions cut 3 bases from V and 9 bases from J, with 23 bases between. This CDR3 spans 16 amino acids. The CDR3 DNA sequence: TGTGCCAGCAGTGAGCAGGGGCAGGGCACCGGGGAGCCCCAGTACTTC. Protein: CASSEQGQGTGEPQYF. The variable domain in full, with the rest retrieved from reference TRBV2 and TRBJ2-5, is EPEVTQTPSHQVTQMGQEVILRCVPISNHLYFYWYRQILGQKVEFLVSFYNNEISEKSEIFDDQFSVERPDGSNFTLKIRSTKLEDSAMYFCASSEQGQGTGEPQYFGPGTRLLVL.

This clonotype was picked up many times. The chain couples TRBV20-1 to TRBJ1-4, with TRBD1 as a possible D gene (5 bases). The germline CDR1 and CDR2 sequences are DFQATT and SNEGSKA (reference sequence). CDR3 length: 16 residues. Trimming removed 2 bases from V and 8 bases from J, with 21 bases in between. The CDR3 nucleotides read TGCAGTGCTAGAATGTCTGGGGCAGGGAGGAAGGAAAAACTGTTTTTT. Protein sequence: CSARMSGAGRKEKLFF.

This clonotype was found many times. V and J are TRBV4-1 and TRBJ2-6, with 7 bases fitting TRBD1. This CDR3 contains 15 residues. The ends lost 4 bases at V and 4 bases at J; junction bases unmatched: 4. The V gene's germline CDR1 is MGHRA and CDR2 YSYEKL. Here the CDR3 reads CASSRTGAGANVLTF. CDR3 nucleotide sequence: TGCGCCAGCAGCCGCACAGGGGCCGGGGCCAACGTCCTGACTTTC.

Notes on this clonotype: One end of the junction fails to match germline, which may point to a read error. The rearrangement joins TRBV7-2 to TRBJ1-6, with D possibly TRBD1 on 6 matching bases. The CDR3 covers 16 residues. CDR1 and CDR2 from the germline V gene are SGHTA and FQGNSA. The CDR3, as DNA: TGTGCCGGCAGCTCAAGGGGGGATCGTCTTGCTTCGCCCCTCCACTTT. As protein: CAGSSRGDRLASPLHF. The entire variable domain, with the rest obtained from reference TRBV7-2 and TRBJ1-6, is as follows: GAGVSQSPSNKVTEKGKDVELRCDPISGHTALYWYRQSLGQGLEFLIYFQGNSAPDKSGLPSDRFSAERTGGSVSTLTIQRTQQEDSAVYLCAGSSRGDRLASPLHFGNGTRLTVT.

This clonotype was counted at least ten times. The chain combines TRBV5-1 with TRBJ2-2; D ambiguous. V gave up 0 bases and J gave up 6 bases, with 15 bases separating them. The CDR3 contains 16 residues. Germline CDR1 and CDR2: SGHRS and YFSETQ. In nucleotides, the CDR3 is TGCGCCAGCAGCTTGGTCGAGAAGGGTATTGCCGGGGAGCTGTTTTTT. Protein sequence: CASSLVEKGIAGELFF.

Notes on this clonotype: A read error may account for a junction end that differs from germline. The chain carries TRBV20-1 and TRBJ2-7; 7 nucleotides match TRBD1. The CDR3 is 12 amino acids. Germline V lookup: CDR1 DFQATT, CDR2 SNEGSKA (reference sequence). Here the CDR3 DNA reads TGCAGTGCCAGAGGGGGCAGATACGAGCAGTACTTC. This sequence encodes CSARGGRYEQYF.

The chain is built from TRBV29-1 and TRBJ1-1; the match to TRBD1 covers 9 bases. Looked up from germline, CDR1 is SQVTM and CDR2 is ANQGSEA. This CDR3 region has 15 residues. V trimming: 8 bases; J trimming: 1 base; junction bases outside the gene matches: 11. The CDR3: CSLPGTGNTNTEAFF. For the CDR3, the DNA is TGCAGCTTGCCTGGGACAGGGAATACGAACACTGAAGCTTTCTTT.

This chain connects TRBV15 to TRBJ1-6; no firm D call. The length of the CDR3 is 14 residues. V lost 0 bases to trimming and J lost 10 bases, with 10 bases between them. The germline gives CDR1 LNHNV, CDR2 YYDKDF (reference sequence). CDR3 coding DNA: TGTGCCACCAGCAGAGAAACGGAGAACTCACCCCTCCACTTT. Protein sequence: CATSRETENSPLHF.

The sample holds many counts of this clonotype. CDR3 in DNA: TGTGCCACCTCAGCCCTGGGTAACTATGGCTACACCTTC. This sequence encodes CATSALGNYGYTF. The chain combines TRBV15 with TRBJ1-2; D remains ambiguous. The CDR3 loop spans 13 amino acids. Germline lookup yields CDR1 LNHNV and CDR2 YYDKDF (reference sequence). Between the trimmed V and J ends, which lost 8 bases and 1 base, there was a span of 11 bases.

Comments on this clonotype: At one end the junction does not follow the germline gene, possibly because of a read error. V and J are TRBV10-3 and TRBJ1-2; TRBD1 matches 7 bases. The CDR3 covers 13 residues. Germline V gene sequence: CDR1 ENHRY, CDR2 SYGVKD. CDR3 sequence reads: CAIARGQNCGYTF. CDR3 bases: TGTGCCATCGCCCGGGGACAGAACTGTGGCTACACCTTC.

In this sample, this clonotype turned up many times. V gene TRBV9 combines with J gene TRBJ2-7; D unresolved. Germline V gene sequence: CDR1 SGDLS, CDR2 YYNGEE. Deletions cut 0 bases from V and 2 bases from J, with 12 bases between. The CDR3 consists of 15 residues. CDR3 protein: CASSVDFGQTYEQYF. CDR3 bases: TGTGCCAGCAGCGTAGACTTCGGGCAGACCTACGAGCAGTACTTC. Full variable domain (rest looked up from reference TRBV9 and TRBJ2-7): DSGVTQTPKHLITATGQRVTLRCSPRSGDLSVYWYQQSLDQGLQFLIQYYNGEERAKGNILERFSAQQFPDLHSELNLSSLELGDSALYFCASSVDFGQTYEQYFGPGTRLTVT.

Concerning this clonotype: A junction boundary mismatches the germline segment, possibly from a read error. The rearrangement uses TRBV19 and TRBJ2-7; possibly TRBD2 for D (5 bases). The germline gives CDR1 LNHDA, CDR2 SQIVND (reference sequence). CDR3 size: 13 residues. CDR3 nucleotide sequence: TGTGCCAGTATAGGAGTGCGGACCGGGGAGCTGTACTTC. As protein: CASIGVRTGELYF. The entire variable domain, with the rest obtained from reference TRBV19 and TRBJ2-7, is as follows: DGGITQSPKYLFRKEGQNVTLSCEQNLNHDAMYWYRQDPGQGLRLIYYSQIVNDFQKGDIAEGYSVSREKKESFPLTVTSAQKNPTAFYLCASIGVRTGELYFGPGTRLTVT.

The V and J genes are TRBV3-1 and TRBJ1-4; D may be TRBD1 (5 bases). V lost 4 bases to trimming and J lost 6 bases, with 12 bases between them. This CDR3 contains 14 residues. CDR1 is LGHDT, CDR2 YNNKEL, per germline (reference sequence). This CDR3 reads CASSRDAGDEKLFF. The CDR3 bases are TGTGCCAGCAGCCGCGATGCGGGGGATGAAAAACTGTTTTTT.

This clonotype was seen a handful of times. The genes are TRBV5-4 and TRBJ2-7; 9 nucleotides match TRBD1. CDR3 length: 16 amino acids. Germline CDR1 and CDR2: SGHNT and YYREEE (reference sequence). Germline trimming cut 1 base from V and 2 bases from J; bases unmatched to any gene: 7. The CDR3 sequence: CASSLPLGQGTYEQYF. The CDR3 DNA follows: TGTGCCAGCAGCTTGCCATTGGGACAGGGAACCTACGAGCAGTACTTC.

Comments on this clonotype: The junction does not match germline at one end; this may be a read error. The chain employs TRBV2 and TRBJ2-4, with D unresolved. Germline assignment: CDR1 SNHLY and CDR2 FYNNEI. This CDR3 has 10 residues. The CDR3 coding sequence is TGTGCCAGCAGTGAAAACAGTCAGTACTTC. Amino acids: CASSENSQYF.

Comment on this clonotype: One base away lies a much larger clone, so this may be a sequencing read error. This rearrangement joins TRBV7-2 to TRBJ1-4; TRBD1 agrees at 8 bases. The germline CDR1 and CDR2 sequences are SGHTA and FQGNSA. Trimming at V came to 3 bases and at J to 10 bases, leaving 7 bases not matched to a gene. The CDR3 is 14 amino acids. In nucleotides, the CDR3 is TGTGCCAGCAGCTTTGGACAGGGTTTTGGAAAACTGTTTTTT. It translates to CASSFGQGFGKLFF.

This sequence joins TRBV12-3 or TRBV12-4 and TRBJ1-4; TRBD1 might be the D (6 bases). V dropped 3 bases and J dropped 7 bases, with 18 bases sitting between them. The CDR3 is 16 amino acids. The CDR3 coding sequence is TGTGCCAGCAGTTTCCCGGGGGGCGGGGAGAGTGAAAAACTGTTTTTT. Encoded protein: CASSFPGGGESEKLFF.

The V call is TRBV10-3, the J call TRBJ2-7; D is possibly TRBD1 (6 bases). This CDR3 has 16 amino acids. V was shortened by 2 bases and J by 1 base, with 15 bases between the two germline ends. CDR1 and CDR2 (germline): ENHRY, SYGVKD. The CDR3 sequence: CAISEPETGVSYEQYF. Here the CDR3 DNA reads TGTGCCATCAGTGAGCCTGAGACAGGCGTGTCCTACGAGCAGTACTTC.

Worth noting for this clonotype: In this CDR3 the conserved last residue, phenylalanine or tryptophan, is missing, so a read error is likely. Because the CDR3's place on the DNA is in doubt, the DNA is left out and the CDR3 is given as listed by TCRdb. V and J are TRBV7-9 and TRBJ1-1; the table's D call, TRBD1, was not checked against the DNA. Termini included, the CDR3 measures 9 amino acids. Germline V gene sequence: CDR1 SEHNR, CDR2 FQNEAQ (reference sequence). This CDR3 is CASSPDSRS.

The chain joins TRBV2 to TRBJ1-2; TRBD1 matches 7 bases. The CDR3 totals 13 residues. Trimming at V came to 6 bases and at J to 6 bases, leaving 7 bases not matched to a gene. Germline V gene sequence: CDR1 SNHLY, CDR2 FYNNEI. The CDR3 region is CASRPTGADGYTF. The CDR3 bases are TGTGCCAGCAGACCCACAGGGGCGGATGGCTACACCTTC.

This clonotype was detected many times. The chain employs TRBV5-1 and TRBJ2-2; D is unresolved. CDR1 is SGHRS, CDR2 YFSETQ, per germline. The CDR3 sequence is 15 residues long. Trimming removed 0 bases at V and 7 bases at J, with 13 bases between. The CDR3 DNA reads TGCGCCAGCAGCTTGGGCTTCAGTGGCGTCGGGGAGCTGTTTTTT. Protein sequence: CASSLGFSGVGELFF.

The rearrangement uses TRBV25-1 and TRBJ2-5; no clear D gene. Germline CDR1 MGHDK, CDR2 SYGVNS. The CDR3 has 14 amino acids. Trimming stripped 7 bases from V and 4 bases from J, with 16 bases between. In DNA form, the CDR3 reads TGTGCCAGCAATCACCCGGGTGCTGGAGAGACCCAGTACTTC. Translated, it gives CASNHPGAGETQYF. Full variable domain (missing parts from reference TRBV25-1 and TRBJ2-5): EADIYQTPRYLVIGTGKKITLECSQTMGHDKMYWYQQDPGMELHLIHYSYGVNSTEKGDLSSESTVSRIRTEHFPLTLESARPSHTSQYLCASNHPGAGETQYFGPGTRLLVL.